Sequencing of this T cell receptor beta chain was carried out in a study of blood T cell repertoires in COVID-19. Study at large: The United States, Italy and Spain were the sources of the acute and convalescent COVID-19 samples.

Clinical histories supplied by participants themselves formed the basis of cohort assignment. Trimming removed 0 bases at V and 8 bases at J, with 13 bases between. Looked up from germline, CDR1 is GTSNPN and CDR2 is SVGIG (reference sequence). This CDR3 has 13 residues. Authors' analysis steps: Amplifying reference gene primers gave estimates of nucleated cell counts. Assay used: immunoSEQ multiplex PCR; TCRdb lists only in-frame clones, some missing. That table is the source of V, J and clone size, and D and trimming were worked out from the DNA. The table includes a few hundred thousand clones, under 95% detected once.

Sequenced input: PBMCs or T cells enriched from blood (not recorded which). This sequence joins TRBV30 and TRBJ1-1, with D possibly being TRBD1 (5 bases). This TCR was recovered from a young woman who had recovered from COVID-19. The CDR3 here is CAWSVGQGIEAFF. CDR3 bases: TGTGCCTGGAGTGTTGGGCAGGGCATAGAAGCTTTCTTT.